These 31 T cell receptor beta chains came from one sample sequenced in a study of blood T cells in healthy people across ages. A second about 6 to 11 cycle PCR used barcoded and J-beta primers. TCRdb fed the 5' RACE reads into MiXCR, producing one record per CDR3 protein. Of 950,000 to 1,200,000 distinct CDR3 sequences listed, about two fifths are singletons. Sequencing input: blood. These receptors all come from a man between 18 and 35 years old in good health.

V and J are TRBV6-2 or TRBV6-3 and TRBJ2-1; no firm D call. In germline, CDR1 is MNHEY, CDR2 SVGEGT. The CDR3 extends over 13 amino acids. V gave up 6 bases and J gave up 4 bases, with 10 bases separating them. The CDR3: CASSPANYNEQFF. The DNA of the CDR3 is TGTGCCAGCAGCCCTGCCAATTACAATGAGCAGTTCTTC.

This clonotype appeared a few times. The chain combines TRBV27 with TRBJ2-5; the D is unclear. The ends were cut back, 6 bases at V and 5 bases at J, with 13 bases in the middle. Per germline, CDR1 MNHEY and CDR2 SMNVEV (reference sequence). The CDR3 extends over 13 amino acids. Written as DNA, the CDR3 is TGTGCCAGCAGCATAGACCTCGGGGAGACCCAGTACTTC. Protein: CASSIDLGETQYF.

The chain couples TRBV18 to TRBJ1-1, with 11 bases identical to TRBD1. Trimming took 3 bases from V and 5 from J; bases not matched to a gene: 8. This CDR3 is 16 amino acids long. Germline V gene lookup returns CDR1 KGHSH and CDR2 LQKENI. As DNA, the CDR3 is TGTGCCAGCTCACCTTATCGGGACAGGGGGAGGACTGAAGCTTTCTTT. Translation gives CASSPYRDRGRTEAFF.

V and J are TRBV6-2 or TRBV6-3 and TRBJ2-1; D may be TRBD1 (5 bases). The CDR3 loop spans 15 amino acids. V lost 4 bases, J lost 3 bases, and 13 bases lay in between. The germline V gene has CDR1 MNHEY and CDR2 SVGEGT. The CDR3 spells CASSSPAQVYNEQFF. DNA of the CDR3: TGTGCCAGCAGTTCCCCCGCACAGGTCTACAATGAGCAGTTCTTC.

The rearrangement links TRBV5-1 to TRBJ2-7, with TRBD2 identical over 8 bases. CDR1 SGHRS and CDR2 YFSETQ come from the germline V gene. The V gene end was trimmed by 0 bases and the J gene end by 2 bases; junction bases not matched to a gene: 7. This CDR3 region has 16 residues. The CDR3 region is CASSLGSGGFAYEQYF. CDR3 coding DNA: TGCGCCAGCAGCTTGGGCAGCGGGGGTTTTGCCTACGAGCAGTACTTC.

This rearrangement joins TRBV5-1 to TRBJ2-5, with 7 positions matching TRBD2. This CDR3 has 16 amino acids. The germline CDR1 and CDR2 sequences are SGHRS and YFSETQ. V was clipped by 4 bases and J by 2 bases; unmatched bases: 11. This CDR3 is CASSLTRTRTQETQYF. The CDR3 DNA sequence: TGCGCCAGCAGCCTGACTCGGACTAGAACACAAGAGACCCAGTACTTC.

The V and J genes are TRBV12-3 or TRBV12-4 and TRBJ1-2; a weak D match, TRBD1 (6 bases). There are 14 residues in the CDR3. V dropped 7 bases and J dropped 0 bases, with 12 bases sitting between them. The CDR3 DNA is TGTGCCAGCACCTTTCAGGGGACTAACTATGGCTACACCTTC. The encoded protein is CASTFQGTNYGYTF.

V usage is TRBV20-1 and J usage is TRBJ2-1; D may correspond to TRBD1 or TRBD2 (6 bases each). Trimming cost V 3 bases and J 4 bases, with 13 bases left between them. The CDR3 sequence is 14 residues long. The germline V gene has CDR1 DFQATT and CDR2 SNEGSKA (reference sequence). The CDR3 region is CSASVGGQYNEQFF. The CDR3, as DNA: TGCAGTGCTAGTGTGGGGGGACAATACAATGAGCAGTTCTTC.

The rearrangement links TRBV12-3 or TRBV12-4 to TRBJ2-1; D remains ambiguous. The CDR3 has 14 residues. V gave up 3 bases and J gave up 0 bases, with 6 bases separating them. CDR3 in DNA: TGTGCCAGCAGTTTTTCCAGCTCCTACAATGAGCAGTTCTTC. Its translation: CASSFSSSYNEQFF.

The genes are TRBV9 and TRBJ1-3, with 9 bases fitting TRBD1. With 0 bases clipped from V and 2 bases from J, the junction kept 6 bases outside the gene matches. The CDR3 extends over 17 amino acids. Germline assignment: CDR1 SGDLS and CDR2 YYNGEE. The CDR3 nucleotides are TGTGCCAGCAGCGTAGAACCGGGACAGGGCCCTGGAAACACCATATATTTT. Its protein product is CASSVEPGQGPGNTIYF.

The CDR3, as DNA: TGTGCCAGCAGTGAATCCCGGACAGTCTATGGCTACACCTTC. Translation: CASSESRTVYGYTF. This chain uses TRBV25-1 with TRBJ1-2, with D possibly TRBD1 on 6 matching bases. Germline V gene data show CDR1 as MGHDK and CDR2 as SYGVNS. Between the trimmed V and J ends, which lost 1 base and 4 bases, there was a span of 10 bases. This CDR3 region has 14 residues.

This chain connects TRBV12-3 or TRBV12-4 to TRBJ1-5, with D unresolved. The CDR3 length is 13 residues. Trimming removed 4 bases at V and 3 bases at J, with 7 bases between. The DNA of the CDR3 is TGTGCCAGCAGTTGCCCAAACAATCAGCCCCAGCATTTT. It specifies CASSCPNNQPQHF.

This clonotype appeared a single time. The chain combines TRBV7-2 with TRBJ2-4; weak D call: TRBD2 (5 bases). The DNA end lines up better with TRBJ2-7; the J call may be wrong. The germline CDR1 and CDR2 sequences are SGHTA and FQGNSA. This CDR3 spans 15 amino acids. The DNA of the CDR3 is TGTGCCAGCAGCCGACGGACTGCTGACTCCTACGAGCAGTACTTC. It yields the protein CASSRRTADSYEQYF.

This sequence joins TRBV7-2 and TRBJ2-3; perhaps D is TRBD1 or TRBD2 (6 bases each). V shed 1 base and J shed 2 bases, with 13 bases lying between them. The CDR3 is 16 residues long. Germline-derived CDR1 and CDR2 are SGHTA and FQGNSA. For the CDR3, the DNA is TGTGCCAGCAGCTTAGAAAACCCGGGGGCCACAGATACGCAGTATTTT. It translates to CASSLENPGATDTQYF.

This clonotype has more than one count but fewer than ten. The chain combines TRBV5-1 with TRBJ1-2; 9 bases are a match to TRBD1. CDR3 length equals 14 residues. V lost 4 bases and J lost 2; bases outside the gene matches: 3. Germline lookup yields CDR1 SGHRS and CDR2 YFSETQ. The DNA of the CDR3 is TGCGCCAGCAGCGGGGACAGGGAGAACTATGGCTACACCTTC. Encoded protein: CASSGDRENYGYTF.

This chain links TRBV21-1 with TRBJ2-1; the table's D call TRBD2 went unverified against the DNA. TRBV21-1 constitutes a pseudogene. This CDR3 has 16 amino acids. CDR3 sequence reads: CASTATSGGRYNEQFF. CDR3 bases: TGTGCCAGCACCGCAACTAGCGGGGGGAGGTACAATGAGCAGTTCTTC.

This clonotype has just a few counts. This chain uses TRBV9 with TRBJ1-1; D call uncertain. The CDR3 sequence is 13 residues long. V was cut by 0 bases and J by 3 bases, with 6 bases left in between. The germline V gene has CDR1 SGDLS and CDR2 YYNGEE. The CDR3 sequence is CASSVGSDTEAFF. Here the CDR3 DNA reads TGTGCCAGCAGCGTAGGATCGGACACTGAAGCTTTCTTT.

V gene TRBV20-1 combines with J gene TRBJ1-5; 9 bases fit TRBD1. The germline CDR1 and CDR2 sequences are DFQATT and SNEGSKA (reference sequence). The CDR3 is made up of 16 amino acids. The J segment lost 5 bases and the V segment lost 5 bases, leaving 13 bases of the junction unmatched. The CDR3 is CSAGDREWPMDQPQHF. For the CDR3, the DNA is TGCAGTGCTGGGGACAGGGAGTGGCCGATGGATCAGCCCCAGCATTTT.

The V gene is TRBV7-2, the J gene TRBJ2-1, with a weak D call TRBD1 (6 bases). The germline V gene has CDR1 SGHTA and CDR2 FQGNSA. The CDR3 extends over 15 amino acids. Trimming removed 5 bases from V and 2 bases from J, with 13 bases in between. CDR3 in amino acids: CTSSVTQGPYNEQFF. The CDR3 DNA follows: TGTACCAGCAGCGTTACACAGGGACCCTACAATGAGCAGTTCTTC.

This clonotype was detected only a few times. V and J are TRBV7-2 and TRBJ2-5; perhaps TRBD1 as D (6 bases). Trimming removed 3 bases at V and 3 bases at J, with 8 bases between. From germline, CDR1 is SGHTA and CDR2 FQGNSA. The CDR3 runs to 13 residues. The CDR3 is CASSFWTEETQYF. CDR3 DNA: TGTGCCAGCAGCTTCTGGACAGAAGAGACCCAGTACTTC.

This clonotype has just a few counts. J is TRBJ2-2 and V is TRBV24-1; D call uncertain. Per germline, CDR1 KGHDR and CDR2 SFDVKD. The CDR3 length is 13 residues. The V gene lost 1 base and the J gene lost 6 bases, with 5 bases spanning the gap. The CDR3 DNA reads TGTGCCACCAGTGATTTTGGTGCCGGGGAGCTGTTTTTT. It translates to CATSDFGAGELFF.

This chain connects TRBV6-6 to TRBJ1-1; a weak D match, TRBD1 (5 bases). Germline-derived CDR1 and CDR2 are MNHNY and SVGAGI (reference sequence). The CDR3 runs to 16 residues. The germline V and J ends were trimmed by 2 bases and 1 base, with 14 bases remaining between them. DNA of the CDR3: TGTGCCAGCAGTTACACCTACTACGGGGGGAACACTGAAGCTTTCTTT. It codes for CASSYTYYGGNTEAFF.

In its sample, this clonotype was seen a few times. The rearrangement joins TRBV7-9 to TRBJ2-1; D gene uncertain. V gave up 5 bases and J gave up 5 bases, with 16 bases separating them. CDR1 SEHNR and CDR2 FQNEAQ come from the germline V gene (reference sequence). The CDR3 extends over 15 amino acids. This CDR3 is CASSPTQLVDNEQFF. CDR3 sequence (DNA): TGTGCCAGCAGCCCAACCCAGCTTGTCGACAATGAGCAGTTCTTC.

The chain joins TRBV7-8 to TRBJ2-2, with unresolved D. The CDR3 runs to 15 residues. V shed 0 bases and J shed 2 bases, with 7 bases lying between them. Germline V gene sequence: CDR1 SGHVS, CDR2 FQNEAQ. CDR3 in DNA: TGTGCCAGCAGCTTAGCCAGGAGAAACACCGGGGAGCTGTTTTTT. It is translated as CASSLARRNTGELFF.

CDR3 residues: CASSLVRTLNTEAFF. The CDR3 bases are TGTGCCAGCAGTTTGGTACGGACCTTGAACACTGAAGCTTTCTTT. The genes are TRBV6-5 and TRBJ1-1; D not resolved. V dropped 4 bases and J dropped 0 bases, with 12 bases sitting between them. Germline CDR1 and CDR2: MNHEY and SVGAGI. The CDR3 is 15 amino acids.

The sample holds many counts of this clonotype. This chain joins TRBV25-1 and TRBJ1-2; D gene unclear. Per the germline V gene, CDR1 is MGHDK and CDR2 is SYGVNS. The CDR3 runs 11 residues. Trimming removed 3 bases at V and 4 bases at J, with 3 bases between. The CDR3 region is CASSDLYGYTF. In DNA form, the CDR3 reads TGTGCCAGCAGTGATCTCTATGGCTACACCTTC.

This clonotype was seen a few times. V is TRBV4-1 and J is TRBJ1-2; D remains unclear. This CDR3 is 15 amino acids long. V lost 0 bases and J lost 5, with 13 bases in between. Germline values: CDR1 MGHRA, CDR2 YSYEKL. Here the CDR3 DNA reads TGCGCCAGCAGCCAAGATGTCACAGAGATGTATGGCTACACCTTC. Encoded protein: CASSQDVTEMYGYTF.

The chain is built from TRBV12-3 or TRBV12-4 and TRBJ2-7; 10 bases map to TRBD2. The CDR3 has 14 amino acids. The junction had 5 bases not matched to a gene; V was cut back by 4 bases and J by 5 bases. Here the CDR3 DNA reads TGTGCCAGCAGTTCTAGCGGGGGACTCCACGAGCAGTACTTC. This gives the protein CASSSSGGLHEQYF.

This clonotype was seen a handful of times. J is TRBJ1-1 and V is TRBV20-1; no definite D call. Germline lookup yields CDR1 DFQATT and CDR2 SNEGSKA (reference sequence). Between the trimmed V and J ends, which lost 0 bases and 1 base, there was a span of 15 bases. There are 16 residues in the CDR3. CDR3 DNA sequence: TGCAGTGCTAGAGATCGCTTAGGACTGCCGAACACTGAAGCTTTCTTT. Amino acid sequence: CSARDRLGLPNTEAFF.

Comments on this clonotype: A much larger clone differs by one base, so this may be a read error. The chain links TRBV6-2 or TRBV6-3 to TRBJ2-7; a possible D gene is TRBD1 (6 bases). Per the germline V gene, CDR1 is MNHEY and CDR2 is SVGEGT. The CDR3 contains 14 residues. V lost 2 bases, J lost 0 bases, and 8 bases lay in between. The CDR3 nucleotides are TGTGCCAGCAGTTACGCGGACAGCTCCTACGAGCAGTACTTC. It specifies CASSYADSSYEQYF.

This clonotype was seen more than once but under ten times. The rearrangement joins TRBV20-1 to TRBJ2-5, with 8 bases that match TRBD2. Germline lookup yields CDR1 DFQATT and CDR2 SNEGSKA (reference sequence). V was pared by 3 bases and J by 4 bases, with 10 bases of the junction left unmatched. The CDR3 is made up of 15 amino acids. CDR3 loop: CSASHSGGALETQYF. CDR3 DNA sequence: TGCAGTGCTAGTCATTCCGGGGGGGCGTTAGAGACCCAGTACTTC.